The rows below give T cell receptor beta chains drawn from one sample of a study of T-cell reconstitution after alpha-beta-depleted transplantation in children. TCRdb itself ran the PCR reads through MiXCR, one entry per CDR3 protein. The data hold about 610,000 distinct CDR3 sequences, with about 10% observed a single time. The sample was PBMCs from the stem cell graft donor, taken from the stem cell graft. The receptor set was obtained from a human donor who donated a stem cell graft to a child with acute myeloid leukemia. The CDR3 runs from the conserved cysteine through the conserved F or W. D genes are given only for firm matches. Expanded clones are given a class, and other clones once, few, many or no size at all.

CDR3 length: 13; V gene: TRBV12-3/TRBV12-4; J gene: TRBJ2-4; D gene: .; clone size: many; CDR3 protein: CASSPGPGNIQYF; CDR3 DNA: TGTGCCAGCAGCCCGGGACCGGGAAACATTCAGTACTTC
CDR3 length: 15; V gene: TRBV5-1; J gene: TRBJ2-7; D gene: TRBD2; clone size: .; CDR3 protein: CASSQTSGVPYEQYF; CDR3 DNA: TGCGCCAGCAGCCAGACTAGCGGTGTACCTTACGAGCAGTACTTC
CDR3 length: 16; V gene: TRBV24-1; J gene: TRBJ2-4; D gene: .; clone size: few; CDR3 protein: CATSQGGLGAKNIQYF; CDR3 DNA: TGTGCCACCAGTCAGGGTGGCCTGGGAGCCAAAAACATTCAGTACTTC
CDR3 length: 12; V gene: TRBV20-1; J gene: TRBJ1-5; D gene: TRBD1; clone size: .; CDR3 protein: CSAEDRDQPQHF; CDR3 DNA: TGCAGTGCTGAGGACAGGGATCAGCCCCAGCATTTT
CDR3 length: 12; V gene: TRBV20-1; J gene: TRBJ1-1; D gene: .; clone size: many; CDR3 protein: CSASGGGTEAFF; CDR3 DNA: TGCAGTGCCTCGGGGGGAGGTACTGAAGCTTTCTTT
CDR3 length: 12; V gene: TRBV29-1; J gene: TRBJ1-2; D gene: .; clone size: many; CDR3 protein: CSVDPSDHGYTF; CDR3 DNA: TGCAGCGTTGACCCCTCCGACCATGGCTACACCTTC
CDR3 length: 13; V gene: TRBV20-1; J gene: TRBJ2-7; D gene: .; clone size: many; CDR3 protein: CSARGGAGYEQYF; CDR3 DNA: TGCAGTGCTAGAGGGGGCGCAGGCTACGAGCAGTACTTC
CDR3 length: 13; V gene: TRBV5-5; J gene: TRBJ1-2; D gene: .; clone size: few; CDR3 protein: CASSSQGIGGYTF; CDR3 DNA: TGTGCCAGCAGCTCACAGGGAATAGGAGGCTACACCTTC
CDR3 length: 17; V gene: TRBV11-2; J gene: TRBJ2-5; D gene: TRBD2; clone size: .; CDR3 protein: CASSAGTSGRPQETQYF; CDR3 DNA: TGTGCCAGCAGCGCAGGGACTAGCGGGAGGCCCCAAGAGACCCAGTACTTC
CDR3 length: 13; V gene: TRBV27; J gene: TRBJ1-2; D gene: .; clone size: many; CDR3 protein: CASSLSRNYGYTF; CDR3 DNA: TGTGCCAGCAGTTTAAGCAGAAACTATGGCTACACCTTC
CDR3 length: 16; V gene: TRBV7-2; J gene: TRBJ2-1; D gene: TRBD2; clone size: .; CDR3 protein: CASSFIGGRANNEQFF; CDR3 DNA: TGTGCCAGCAGCTTCATAGGCGGGAGGGCCAACAATGAGCAGTTCTTC
CDR3 length: 15; V gene: TRBV4-3; J gene: TRBJ2-2; D gene: TRBD2; clone size: many; CDR3 protein: CASSQSSGSTGELFF; CDR3 DNA: TGCGCCAGCAGCCAAAGTAGCGGGTCCACCGGGGAGCTGTTTTTT
CDR3 length: 16; V gene: TRBV7-9; J gene: TRBJ2-7; D gene: TRBD2; clone size: many; CDR3 protein: CASSFLAGGSSYEQYF; CDR3 DNA: TGTGCCAGCAGCTTTCTAGCGGGGGGGAGCTCCTACGAGCAGTACTTC
CDR3 length: 14; V gene: TRBV20-1; J gene: TRBJ1-1; D gene: .; clone size: .; CDR3 protein: CSALHDDKSTEAFF; CDR3 DNA: TGCAGTGCCCTACACGACGACAAGAGCACTGAAGCTTTCTTT
CDR3 length: 16; V gene: TRBV7-2; J gene: TRBJ2-3; D gene: TRBD2; clone size: few; CDR3 protein: CASSPQRGLRTDTQYF; CDR3 DNA: TGTGCCAGCAGCCCACAGAGGGGACTACGCACAGATACGCAGTATTTT
CDR3 length: 14; V gene: TRBV10-3; J gene: TRBJ2-7; D gene: .; clone size: many; CDR3 protein: CAISDLLGKGEQYF; CDR3 DNA: TGTGCCATCAGTGACCTACTCGGGAAAGGGGAGCAGTACTTC
CDR3 length: 13; V gene: TRBV24-1; J gene: TRBJ2-7; D gene: .; clone size: many; CDR3 protein: CATSDGSLAEQYF; CDR3 DNA: TGTGCCACCAGTGATGGGAGTTTGGCTGAGCAGTACTTC
CDR3 length: 14; V gene: TRBV4-3; J gene: TRBJ2-5; D gene: .; clone size: .; CDR3 protein: CASSQDRFVETQYF; CDR3 DNA: TGCGCCAGCAGCCAAGATCGCTTCGTGGAGACCCAGTACTTC
CDR3 length: 17; V gene: TRBV15; J gene: TRBJ2-3; D gene: TRBD2; clone size: few; CDR3 protein: CATSTTMTSHITDTQYF; CDR3 DNA: TGTGCCACCAGCACAACAATGACTAGCCATATAACAGATACGCAGTATTTT
CDR3 length: 16; V gene: TRBV7-8; J gene: TRBJ1-4; D gene: TRBD1; clone size: .; CDR3 protein: CASSLNIGQGYEKLFF; CDR3 DNA: TGTGCCAGCAGCTTAAACATAGGACAGGGCTACGAAAAACTGTTTTTT
CDR3 length: 17; V gene: TRBV20-1; J gene: TRBJ2-6; D gene: .; clone size: once; CDR3 protein: CSANVGGAISGANVLTF; CDR3 DNA: TGCAGTGCTAATGTAGGGGGGGCGATCTCTGGGGCCAACGTCCTGACTTTC
CDR3 length: 15; V gene: TRBV5-1; J gene: TRBJ2-7; D gene: TRBD2; clone size: many; CDR3 protein: CASSSGLADTYEQYF; CDR3 DNA: TGCGCCAGCAGCTCCGGACTAGCTGATACCTACGAGCAGTACTTC
CDR3 length: 12; V gene: TRBV19; J gene: TRBJ2-4; D gene: .; clone size: .; CDR3 protein: CASSIVGGPRYF; CDR3 DNA: TGTGCCAGTAGTATTGTAGGTGGGCCTCGGTACTTC
CDR3 length: 17; V gene: TRBV5-1; J gene: TRBJ2-5; D gene: TRBD1; clone size: few; CDR3 protein: CASSWGISYRGQETQYF; CDR3 DNA: TGCGCCAGCAGCTGGGGGATTTCCTACAGGGGTCAAGAGACCCAGTACTTC
CDR3 length: 18; V gene: TRBV7-3; J gene: TRBJ2-1; D gene: TRBD2; clone size: few; CDR3 protein: CASSLKAGGRPPKNEQFF; CDR3 DNA: TGTGCCAGCAGCTTAAAAGCGGGAGGGCGACCCCCTAAAAATGAGCAGTTCTTC
CDR3 length: 14; V gene: TRBV4-3; J gene: TRBJ1-2; D gene: TRBD1; clone size: few; CDR3 protein: CASSQLDRGSGYTF; CDR3 DNA: TGCGCCAGCAGCCAACTAGACAGGGGAAGTGGCTACACCTTC